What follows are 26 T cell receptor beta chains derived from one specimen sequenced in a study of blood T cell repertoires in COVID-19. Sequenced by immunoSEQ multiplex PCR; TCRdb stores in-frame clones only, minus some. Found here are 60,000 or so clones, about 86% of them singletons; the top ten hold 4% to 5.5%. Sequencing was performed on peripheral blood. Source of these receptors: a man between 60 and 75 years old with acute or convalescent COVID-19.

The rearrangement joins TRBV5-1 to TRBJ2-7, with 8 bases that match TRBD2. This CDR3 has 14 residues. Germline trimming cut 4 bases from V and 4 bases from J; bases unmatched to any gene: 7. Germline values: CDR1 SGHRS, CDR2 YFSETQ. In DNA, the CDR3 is TGCGCCAGCAGCCTCAGCGGGAGTGTATACGAGCAGTACTTC. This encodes CASSLSGSVYEQYF. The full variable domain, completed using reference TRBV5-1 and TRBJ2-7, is KAGVTQTPRYLIKTRGQQVTLSCSPISGHRSVSWYQQTPGQGLQFLFEYFSETQRNKGNFPGRFSGRQFSNSRSEMNVSTLELGDSALYLCASSLSGSVYEQYFGPGTRLTVT.

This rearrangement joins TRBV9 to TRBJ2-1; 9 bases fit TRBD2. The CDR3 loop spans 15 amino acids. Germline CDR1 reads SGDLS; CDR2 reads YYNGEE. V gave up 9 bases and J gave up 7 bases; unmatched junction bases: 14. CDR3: CATIPPAGGGNEQFF. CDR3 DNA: TGTGCCACCATCCCCCCAGCGGGAGGAGGAAATGAGCAGTTCTTC.

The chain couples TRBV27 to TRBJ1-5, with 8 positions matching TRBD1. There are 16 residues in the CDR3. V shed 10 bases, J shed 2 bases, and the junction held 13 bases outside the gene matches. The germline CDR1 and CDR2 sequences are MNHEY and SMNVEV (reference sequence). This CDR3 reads CATAELGTGRNQPQHF. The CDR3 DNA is TGTGCCACCGCTGAGCTTGGGACAGGACGCAATCAGCCCCAGCATTTT.

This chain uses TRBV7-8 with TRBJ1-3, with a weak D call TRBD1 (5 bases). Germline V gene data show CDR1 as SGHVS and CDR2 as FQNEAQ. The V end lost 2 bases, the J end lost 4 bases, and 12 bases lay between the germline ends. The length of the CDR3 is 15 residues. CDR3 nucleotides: TGTGCCAGCAGCTTACTGGCAGGGCAAGGAAACACCATATATTTT. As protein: CASSLLAGQGNTIYF.

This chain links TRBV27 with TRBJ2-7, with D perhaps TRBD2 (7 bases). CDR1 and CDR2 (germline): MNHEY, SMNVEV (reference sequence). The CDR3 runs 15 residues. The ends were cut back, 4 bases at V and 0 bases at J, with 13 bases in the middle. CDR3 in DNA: TGTGCCAGCAGTTCGAGGGGGGGAGTCTCCTACGAGCAGTACTTC. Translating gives CASSSRGGVSYEQYF.

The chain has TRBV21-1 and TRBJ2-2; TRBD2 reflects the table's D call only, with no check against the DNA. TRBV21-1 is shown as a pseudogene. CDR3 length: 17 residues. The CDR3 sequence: CASTKVGPSWNTGELFF. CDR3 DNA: TGTGCCAGCACCAAGGTCGGGCCTAGCTGGAACACCGGGGAGCTGTTTTTT.

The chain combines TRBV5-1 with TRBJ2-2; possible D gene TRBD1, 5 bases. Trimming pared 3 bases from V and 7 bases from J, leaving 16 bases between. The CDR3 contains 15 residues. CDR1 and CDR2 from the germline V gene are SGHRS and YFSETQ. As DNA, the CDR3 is TGCGCCAGCAGCTCCAGGGTGGAAATCGACGGGGAGCTGTTTTTT. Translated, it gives CASSSRVEIDGELFF.

The chain's CDR3 is CASSQYKRGYTF. CDR3 DNA: TGTGCCAGCAGTCAATATAAACGGGGCTACACCTTC. The rearrangement uses TRBV28 and TRBJ1-2; no definite D call. The CDR3 contains 12 residues. The V end was cut by 5 bases, the J end by 8 bases, with 12 bases between. Per the germline V gene, CDR1 is MDHEN and CDR2 is SYDVKM.

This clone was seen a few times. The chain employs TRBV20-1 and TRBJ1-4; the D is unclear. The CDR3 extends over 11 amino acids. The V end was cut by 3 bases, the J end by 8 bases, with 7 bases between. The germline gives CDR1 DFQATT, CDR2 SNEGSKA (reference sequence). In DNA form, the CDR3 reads TGCAGTGCTAGCAACAACGAAAAACTGTTTTTT. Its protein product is CSASNNEKLFF.

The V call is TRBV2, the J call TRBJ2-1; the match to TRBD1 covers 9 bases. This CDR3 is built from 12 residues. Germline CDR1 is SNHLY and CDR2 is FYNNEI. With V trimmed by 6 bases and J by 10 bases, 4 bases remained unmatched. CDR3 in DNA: TGTGCCAGCAGGGACAGGGGCCAGGAGCAGTTCTTC. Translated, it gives CASRDRGQEQFF.

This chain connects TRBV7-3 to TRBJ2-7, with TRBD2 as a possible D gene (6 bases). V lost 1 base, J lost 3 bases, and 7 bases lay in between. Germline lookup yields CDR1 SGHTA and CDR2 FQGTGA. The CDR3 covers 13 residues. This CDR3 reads CASSLMRDYEQYF. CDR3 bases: TGTGCCAGCAGCTTAATGCGGGACTACGAGCAGTACTTC.

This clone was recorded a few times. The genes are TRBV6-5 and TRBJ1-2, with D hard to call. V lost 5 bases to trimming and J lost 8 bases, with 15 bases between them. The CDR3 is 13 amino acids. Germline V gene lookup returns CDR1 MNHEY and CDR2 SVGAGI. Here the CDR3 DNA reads TGTGCCAGCAGTCCCGGGTTAGCCCGGGGCTACACCTTC. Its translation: CASSPGLARGYTF.

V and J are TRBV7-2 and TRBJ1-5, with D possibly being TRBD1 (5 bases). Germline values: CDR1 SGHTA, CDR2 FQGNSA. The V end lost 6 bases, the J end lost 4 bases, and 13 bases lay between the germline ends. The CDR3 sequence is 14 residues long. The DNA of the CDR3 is TGTGCCAGCAGGCTATTGGGGGGAAATCAGCCCCAGCATTTT. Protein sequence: CASRLLGGNQPQHF. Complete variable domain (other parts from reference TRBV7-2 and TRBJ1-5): GAGVSQSPSNKVTEKGKDVELRCDPISGHTALYWYRQSLGQGLEFLIYFQGNSAPDKSGLPSDRFSAERTGGSVSTLTIQRTQQEDSAVYLCASRLLGGNQPQHFGDGTRLSIL.

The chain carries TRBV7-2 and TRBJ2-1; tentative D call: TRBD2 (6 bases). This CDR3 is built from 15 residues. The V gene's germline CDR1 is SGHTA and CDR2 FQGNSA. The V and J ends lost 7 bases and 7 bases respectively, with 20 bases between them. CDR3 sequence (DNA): TGTGCCAGCACCGGGTCCGGGGCCGGAGGGAATGAGCAGTTCTTC. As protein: CASTGSGAGGNEQFF.

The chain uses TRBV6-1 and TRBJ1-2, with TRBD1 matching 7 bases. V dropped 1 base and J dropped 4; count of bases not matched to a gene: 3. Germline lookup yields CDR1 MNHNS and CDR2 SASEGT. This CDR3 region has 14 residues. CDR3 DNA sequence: TGTGCCAGCAGTGAAGGGACAGGCCCCTATGGCTACACCTTC. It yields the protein CASSEGTGPYGYTF.

CDR3: CATSDSRDNQPQHF. CDR3 nucleotide sequence: TGTGCCACCAGTGATTCCCGGGACAATCAGCCCCAGCATTTT. This chain uses TRBV24-1 with TRBJ1-5; D not resolved. Germline CDR1 and CDR2: KGHDR and SFDVKD. V lost 2 bases and J 3 bases, leaving 7 bases between the germline ends. The CDR3 is made up of 14 amino acids.

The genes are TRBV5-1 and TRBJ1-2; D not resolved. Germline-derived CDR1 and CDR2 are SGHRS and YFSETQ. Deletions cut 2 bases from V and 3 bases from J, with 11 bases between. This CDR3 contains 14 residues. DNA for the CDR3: TGCGCCAGCAGCTTCCGGGGTAACGACTATGGCTACACCTTC. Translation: CASSFRGNDYGYTF.

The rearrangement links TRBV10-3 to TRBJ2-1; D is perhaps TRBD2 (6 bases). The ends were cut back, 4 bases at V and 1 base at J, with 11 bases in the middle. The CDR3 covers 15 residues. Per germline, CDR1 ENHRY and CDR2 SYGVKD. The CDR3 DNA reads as TGTGCCATCAGTGTTGGGCTAGCGTCCTACAATGAGCAGTTCTTC. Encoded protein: CAISVGLASYNEQFF.

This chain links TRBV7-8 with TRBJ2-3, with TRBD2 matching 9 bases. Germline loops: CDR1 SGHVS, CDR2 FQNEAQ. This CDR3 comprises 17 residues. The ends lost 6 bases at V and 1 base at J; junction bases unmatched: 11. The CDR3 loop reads CASSPQTSGAGTDTQYF. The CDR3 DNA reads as TGTGCCAGCAGTCCACAGACTAGCGGAGCCGGCACAGATACGCAGTATTTT.

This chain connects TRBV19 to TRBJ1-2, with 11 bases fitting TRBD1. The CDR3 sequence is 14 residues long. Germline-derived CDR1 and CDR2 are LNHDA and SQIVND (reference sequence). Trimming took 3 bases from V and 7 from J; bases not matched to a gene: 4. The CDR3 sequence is CASSIAGQGAGYTF. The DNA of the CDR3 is TGTGCCAGTAGTATTGCCGGACAGGGGGCTGGCTACACCTTC. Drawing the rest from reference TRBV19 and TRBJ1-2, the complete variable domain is DGGITQSPKYLFRKEGQNVTLSCEQNLNHDAMYWYRQDPGQGLRLIYYSQIVNDFQKGDIAEGYSVSREKKESFPLTVTSAQKNPTAFYLCASSIAGQGAGYTFGSGTRLTVV.

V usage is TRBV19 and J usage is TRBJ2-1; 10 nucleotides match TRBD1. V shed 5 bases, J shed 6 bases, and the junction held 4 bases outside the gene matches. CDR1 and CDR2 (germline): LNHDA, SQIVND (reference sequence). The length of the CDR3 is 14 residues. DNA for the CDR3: TGTGCCAGTAGTGCCTGGGACAGGGGCAATGAGCAGTTCTTC. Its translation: CASSAWDRGNEQFF.

CDR3 region: CASSSNWGGLNTEAFF. The CDR3 region has the DNA TGTGCCAGCAGCTCCAATTGGGGAGGTTTGAACACTGAAGCTTTCTTT. V usage is TRBV7-9 and J usage is TRBJ1-1, with D uncertain. The V gene's germline CDR1 is SEHNR and CDR2 FQNEAQ (reference sequence). V shed 4 bases and J shed 0 bases, with 15 bases lying between them. This CDR3 is 16 amino acids long.

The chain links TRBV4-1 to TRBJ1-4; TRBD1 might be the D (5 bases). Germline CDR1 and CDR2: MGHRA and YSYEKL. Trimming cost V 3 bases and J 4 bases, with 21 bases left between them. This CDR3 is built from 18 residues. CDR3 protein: CASSHGGQSQGYNEKLFF. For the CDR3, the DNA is TGCGCCAGCAGCCACGGTGGCCAATCTCAGGGTTATAATGAAAAACTGTTTTTT.

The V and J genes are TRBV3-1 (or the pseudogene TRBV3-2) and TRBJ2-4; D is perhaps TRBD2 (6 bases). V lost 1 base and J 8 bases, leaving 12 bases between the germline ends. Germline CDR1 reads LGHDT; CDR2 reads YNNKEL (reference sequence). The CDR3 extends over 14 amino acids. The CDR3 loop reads CASSQVGGGDIQYF. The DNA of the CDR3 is TGTGCCAGCAGCCAAGTTGGGGGAGGAGACATTCAGTACTTC.

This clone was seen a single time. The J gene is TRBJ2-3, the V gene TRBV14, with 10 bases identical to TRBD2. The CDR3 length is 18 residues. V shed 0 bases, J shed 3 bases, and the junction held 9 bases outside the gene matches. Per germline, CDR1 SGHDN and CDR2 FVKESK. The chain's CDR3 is CASSQEPPASGRTDTQYF. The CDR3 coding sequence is TGTGCCAGCAGCCAAGAACCCCCGGCTAGCGGGAGAACAGATACGCAGTATTTT.

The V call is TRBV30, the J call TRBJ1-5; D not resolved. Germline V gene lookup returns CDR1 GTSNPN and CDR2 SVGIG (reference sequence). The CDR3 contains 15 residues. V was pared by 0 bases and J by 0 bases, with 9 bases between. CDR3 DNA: TGTGCCTGGAGTGTACGGGTGAATAGCAATCAGCCCCAGCATTTT. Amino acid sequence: CAWSVRVNSNQPQHF.